This is a list of T cell receptor beta chains from one sample in a study of Graves' ophthalmopathy and Graves' hyperthyroidism. Each CDR3 protein is one row after TCRdb ran MiXCR on the multiplex PCR reads. The table has about 620,000 distinct CDR3 sequences, 22% seen once. Specimen: peripheral blood. Source of these receptors: a woman younger than 35 with stable Graves' hyperthyroidism. Some clones in this sample may be carry-over from other donors' samples. CDR3s include the opening cysteine and the closing phenylalanine or tryptophan. Fields, in order: J gene, clone size, V gene, D gene, CDR3 DNA, CDR3 protein. A D gene is named only where the DNA matches it firmly. Rows may omit the clone size; those that give it use once, few, many or a size class.

j_gene: TRBJ2-2
abundance: many
v_gene: TRBV6-1
d_gene: NA
CDR3nt: TGTGCCAGCCGTGAATCGAACACCGGGGAGCTGTTTTTT
CDR3aa: CASRESNTGELFF

j_gene: TRBJ2-5
abundance: many
v_gene: TRBV19
d_gene: TRBD1
CDR3nt: TGTGCCAGTAGTATAGGGGCAGGGGGCAGGGCGGAGACCCAGTACTTC
CDR3aa: CASSIGAGGRAETQYF

j_gene: TRBJ1-1
abundance: NA
v_gene: TRBV12-3/TRBV12-4
d_gene: NA
CDR3nt: TGTGCCAGCAACTACGGGGGAGAGAACACTGAAGCTTTCTTT
CDR3aa: CASNYGGENTEAFF

j_gene: TRBJ2-2
abundance: many
v_gene: TRBV6-2/TRBV6-3
d_gene: NA
CDR3nt: TGTGCCGGCAGTTCGACGGACGTAACGAACACCGGGGAGCTGTTTTTT
CDR3aa: CAGSSTDVTNTGELFF

j_gene: TRBJ2-3
abundance: NA
v_gene: TRBV10-3
d_gene: NA
CDR3nt: TGTGCCATCAGTGAGTCTAGGGGGGCAGGCACAGATACGCAGTATTTT
CDR3aa: CAISESRGAGTDTQYF

j_gene: TRBJ1-5
abundance: many
v_gene: TRBV19
d_gene: TRBD1
CDR3nt: TGTGCCAGTAGTCCGGGACAGGGTACCAATCAGCCCCAGCATTTT
CDR3aa: CASSPGQGTNQPQHF

j_gene: TRBJ1-1
abundance: many
v_gene: TRBV24-1
d_gene: NA
CDR3nt: TGTGCCACCAGTAGGGGAAATCTGGTGAACACTGAAGCTTTCTTT
CDR3aa: CATSRGNLVNTEAFF

j_gene: TRBJ2-5
abundance: NA
v_gene: TRBV10-2
d_gene: TRBD2
CDR3nt: TGCGCCAGCAGTGAGTTGCGGGAGGGATGGGAGACCCAGTACTTC
CDR3aa: CASSELREGWETQYF

j_gene: TRBJ1-5
abundance: many
v_gene: TRBV6-5
d_gene: NA
CDR3nt: TGTGCCAGCAGCTATGACAGTCGGGGGCCCCAGCATTTT
CDR3aa: CASSYDSRGPQHF

j_gene: TRBJ2-7
abundance: many
v_gene: TRBV5-1
d_gene: TRBD2
CDR3nt: TGCGCCAGCAGCTTGGAGCGGGAGGACGAGCAGTACTTC
CDR3aa: CASSLEREDEQYF

j_gene: TRBJ2-6
abundance: many
v_gene: TRBV28
d_gene: NA
CDR3nt: TGTGCCAGCAGTTTAACCGGGAGTGGGGCCAACGTCCTGACTTTC
CDR3aa: CASSLTGSGANVLTF

j_gene: TRBJ1-1
abundance: many
v_gene: TRBV6-1
d_gene: NA
CDR3nt: TGTGCCAGCAGTCCTCAGGGGCGCGTAGGCACTGAAGCTTTCTTT
CDR3aa: CASSPQGRVGTEAFF

j_gene: TRBJ1-1
abundance: few
v_gene: TRBV25-1
d_gene: TRBD1
CDR3nt: TGTGCCAGCAGTGCCACGATTGGAACAGGGGGGGTAAAATTTAACACTGAAGCTTTCTTT
CDR3aa: CASSATIGTGGVKFNTEAFF

j_gene: TRBJ2-7
abundance: NA
v_gene: TRBV5-6
d_gene: NA
CDR3nt: TGTGCCAGCAGCTTAAAACAGGGTTTCCACGAGCAGTACTTC
CDR3aa: CASSLKQGFHEQYF

j_gene: TRBJ2-3
abundance: many
v_gene: TRBV12-5
d_gene: TRBD2
CDR3nt: TGTGCTAGTGGTCCTCCCGGGACTAGCATTACAGATACGCAGTATTTT
CDR3aa: CASGPPGTSITDTQYF

j_gene: TRBJ1-2
abundance: NA
v_gene: TRBV11-2
d_gene: TRBD1
CDR3nt: TGTGCCAGCAGCTTGAACAGGGGGCTGTTGTTAGCTAACTATGGCTACACCTTC
CDR3aa: CASSLNRGLLLANYGYTF

j_gene: TRBJ1-1
abundance: NA
v_gene: TRBV6-1
d_gene: TRBD1
CDR3nt: TGTGCCAGCAGTGGGACAGGGGGAGGGTCTGAAGCTTTCTTT
CDR3aa: CASSGTGGGSEAFF

j_gene: TRBJ2-7
abundance: NA
v_gene: TRBV30
d_gene: NA
CDR3nt: TGTGCCTGGTCTGGGGGCTCCTACGAGCAGTACTTC
CDR3aa: CAWSGGSYEQYF

j_gene: TRBJ1-2
abundance: many
v_gene: TRBV7-2
d_gene: NA
CDR3nt: TGTGCCAGCAGCTTAGCGTTCCCGATTGGAGGTGGCTACACCTTC
CDR3aa: CASSLAFPIGGGYTF

j_gene: TRBJ1-2
abundance: NA
v_gene: TRBV6-5
d_gene: TRBD1
CDR3nt: TGTGCCAGCAGTTACACAGGGGGCAGGCGGGCTAACTATGGCTACACCTTC
CDR3aa: CASSYTGGRRANYGYTF

j_gene: TRBJ1-1
abundance: many
v_gene: TRBV6-5
d_gene: NA
CDR3nt: TGTGCCAGCAGTTACTCGATCTCGGGGGACGCTTTCTTT
CDR3aa: CASSYSISGDAFF

j_gene: TRBJ2-5
abundance: many
v_gene: TRBV20-1
d_gene: NA
CDR3nt: TGCAGTGCTAGCAGTGAAGAGACCCAGTACTTC
CDR3aa: CSASSEETQYF

j_gene: TRBJ1-6
abundance: many
v_gene: TRBV6-1
d_gene: TRBD1
CDR3nt: TGTGCCAGCAGGGGGGACAGGGGTTATAATTCACCCCTCCACTTT
CDR3aa: CASRGDRGYNSPLHF

j_gene: TRBJ1-1
abundance: NA
v_gene: TRBV3-1
d_gene: NA
CDR3nt: TGTGCCAGCAGCCAAGTGCCAGGGCGGGAAGCTTTCTTT
CDR3aa: CASSQVPGREAFF

j_gene: TRBJ1-5
abundance: few
v_gene: TRBV12-3/TRBV12-4
d_gene: TRBD1
CDR3nt: TGTGCCAGCAGTTCCTTAAGGACAGGGAATAGCAATCAGCCCCAGCATTTT
CDR3aa: CASSSLRTGNSNQPQHF

j_gene: TRBJ2-2
abundance: NA
v_gene: TRBV20-1
d_gene: NA
CDR3nt: TGCAGTGCTAGAGATTTGATTAGCGGGAACACCGGGGAGCTGTTTTTT
CDR3aa: CSARDLISGNTGELFF

j_gene: TRBJ1-5
abundance: many
v_gene: TRBV6-2/TRBV6-3
d_gene: TRBD1
CDR3nt: TGTGCCAGCAGTTCCGAGGACAGGAGAATTGATCAGCCCCAGCATTTT
CDR3aa: CASSSEDRRIDQPQHF

j_gene: TRBJ2-7
abundance: NA
v_gene: TRBV30
d_gene: NA
CDR3nt: TGTGCCTGGGCCCTCTCCTACGAGCAGTACTTC
CDR3aa: CAWALSYEQYF

j_gene: TRBJ1-2
abundance: many
v_gene: TRBV7-9
d_gene: NA
CDR3nt: TGTGCCAGCAGCCATGGGACGGTAGCTAACTATGGCTACACCTTC
CDR3aa: CASSHGTVANYGYTF

j_gene: TRBJ1-2
abundance: NA
v_gene: TRBV6-1
d_gene: NA
CDR3nt: TGTGCCAGCAGTGAAAGGGCCTTAGCTAACTATGGCTACACCTTC
CDR3aa: CASSERALANYGYTF

j_gene: TRBJ2-7
abundance: many
v_gene: TRBV20-1
d_gene: TRBD1
CDR3nt: TGCAGTGCTATTACAGGGGGACTTTCGTACGAGCAGTACTTC
CDR3aa: CSAITGGLSYEQYF